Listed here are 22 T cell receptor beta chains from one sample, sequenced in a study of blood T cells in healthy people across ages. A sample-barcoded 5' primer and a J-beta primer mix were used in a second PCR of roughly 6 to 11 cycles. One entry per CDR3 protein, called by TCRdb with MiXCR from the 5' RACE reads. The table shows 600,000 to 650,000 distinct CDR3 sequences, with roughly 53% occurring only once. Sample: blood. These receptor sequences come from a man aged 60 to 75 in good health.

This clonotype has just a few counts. CDR3 DNA sequence: TGCAGTGCCCCATCTGGCTACACCTTC. It codes for CSAPSGYTF. The V and J genes are TRBV20-1 and TRBJ1-2, with D hard to call. Trimming stripped 6 bases from V and 7 bases from J, with 6 bases between. Germline CDR1 DFQATT, CDR2 SNEGSKA (reference sequence). The CDR3 length is 9 residues.

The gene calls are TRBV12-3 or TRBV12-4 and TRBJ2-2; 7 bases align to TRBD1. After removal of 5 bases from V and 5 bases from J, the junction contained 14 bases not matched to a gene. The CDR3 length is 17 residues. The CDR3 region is CASSALTGRMGTGELFF. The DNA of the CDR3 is TGTGCCAGCAGTGCCCTGACAGGGCGCATGGGTACCGGGGAGCTGTTTTTT.

CDR3 sequence: CASRLDREEAFF. The DNA for the CDR3 is TGTGCCAGCAGACTGGACAGGGAGGAAGCTTTCTTT. The chain combines TRBV7-2 with TRBJ1-1, with 8 bases that match TRBD1. Looked up from germline, CDR1 is SGHTA and CDR2 is FQGNSA. The V segment lost 6 bases and the J segment 8 bases; nucleotides outside the gene matches: 5. The CDR3 runs 12 residues.

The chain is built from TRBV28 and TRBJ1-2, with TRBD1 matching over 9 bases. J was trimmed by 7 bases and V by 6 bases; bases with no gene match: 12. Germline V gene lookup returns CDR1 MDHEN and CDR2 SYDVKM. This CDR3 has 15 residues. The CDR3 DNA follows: TGTGCCAGCAGCACCCCGGGGACAGGGCTGGGTGGCTACACCTTC. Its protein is CASSTPGTGLGGYTF.

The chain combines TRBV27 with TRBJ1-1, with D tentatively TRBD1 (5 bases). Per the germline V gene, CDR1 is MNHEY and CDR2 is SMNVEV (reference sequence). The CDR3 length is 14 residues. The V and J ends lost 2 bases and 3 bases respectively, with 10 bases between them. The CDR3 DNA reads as TGTGCCAGCAGTTTACAGGGATCCTACACTGAAGCTTTCTTT. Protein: CASSLQGSYTEAFF.

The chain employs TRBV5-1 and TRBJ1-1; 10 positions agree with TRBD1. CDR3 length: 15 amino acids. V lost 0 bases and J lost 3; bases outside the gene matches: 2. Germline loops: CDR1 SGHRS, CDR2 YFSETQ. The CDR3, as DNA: TGCGCCAGCAGCTTGGGGACAGGGGGGCACACTGAAGCTTTCTTT. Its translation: CASSLGTGGHTEAFF.

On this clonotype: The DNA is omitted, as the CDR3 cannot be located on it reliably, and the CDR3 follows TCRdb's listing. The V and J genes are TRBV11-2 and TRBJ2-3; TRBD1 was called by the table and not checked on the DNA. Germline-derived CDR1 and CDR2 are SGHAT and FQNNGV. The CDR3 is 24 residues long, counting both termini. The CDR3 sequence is CASSPQTGWETQYFGPGTTDTQYF.

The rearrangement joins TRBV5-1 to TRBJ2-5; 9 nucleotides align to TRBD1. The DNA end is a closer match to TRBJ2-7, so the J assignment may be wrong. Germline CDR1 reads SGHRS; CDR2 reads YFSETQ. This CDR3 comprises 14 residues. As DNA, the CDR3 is TGCGCCAGCAGCGTAGGGACAGGGCCCCACGAGCAGTACTTC. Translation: CASSVGTGPHEQYF.

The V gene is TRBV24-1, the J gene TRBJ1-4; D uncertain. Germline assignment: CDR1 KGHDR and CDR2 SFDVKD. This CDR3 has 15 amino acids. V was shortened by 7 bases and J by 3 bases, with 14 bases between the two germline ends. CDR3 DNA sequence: TGTGCCACCAGCGCCGGTGGAAGGTCTAATGAAAAACTGTTTTTT. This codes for CATSAGGRSNEKLFF.

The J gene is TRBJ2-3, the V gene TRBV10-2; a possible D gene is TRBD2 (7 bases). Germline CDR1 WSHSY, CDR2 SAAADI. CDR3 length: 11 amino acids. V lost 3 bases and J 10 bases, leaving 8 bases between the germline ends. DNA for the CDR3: TGCGCCAGCAGTGACGGGGGGCCGCAGTATTTT. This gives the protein CASSDGGPQYF.

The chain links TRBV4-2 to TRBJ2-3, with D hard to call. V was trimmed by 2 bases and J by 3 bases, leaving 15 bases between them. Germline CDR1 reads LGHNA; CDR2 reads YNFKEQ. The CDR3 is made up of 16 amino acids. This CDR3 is CASSQQSRSQTDTQYF. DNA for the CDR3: TGTGCCAGCAGCCAACAGTCTAGATCGCAAACAGATACGCAGTATTTT.

For the CDR3, the DNA is TGTGCCAGCAGTTCCCCAGGACGGACACAGAACGATCAGCCCCAGCATTTT. Its translation: CASSSPGRTQNDQPQHF. The chain links TRBV6-2 or TRBV6-3 to TRBJ1-5, with a tentative D call TRBD1 (5 bases). Trimming took 4 bases from V and 5 from J, leaving 21 bases between them. Germline V gives CDR1 MNHEY, CDR2 SVGEGT. This CDR3 contains 17 residues.

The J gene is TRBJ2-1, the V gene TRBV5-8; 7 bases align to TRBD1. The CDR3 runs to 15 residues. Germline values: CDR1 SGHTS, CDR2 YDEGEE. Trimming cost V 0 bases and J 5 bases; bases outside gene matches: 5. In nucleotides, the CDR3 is TGTGCCAGCAGCTTGGGCAGGGGGTTCGACAATGAGCAGTTCTTC. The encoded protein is CASSLGRGFDNEQFF.

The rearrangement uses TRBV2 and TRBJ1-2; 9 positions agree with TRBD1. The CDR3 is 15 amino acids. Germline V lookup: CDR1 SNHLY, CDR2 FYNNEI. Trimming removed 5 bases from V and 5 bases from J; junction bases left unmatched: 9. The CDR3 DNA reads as TGTGCCAGCAGTTCCCCGGGACAGGGTCAATATGGCTACACCTTC. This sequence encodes CASSSPGQGQYGYTF. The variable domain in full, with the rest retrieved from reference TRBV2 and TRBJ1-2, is EPEVTQTPSHQVTQMGQEVILRCVPISNHLYFYWYRQILGQKVEFLVSFYNNEISEKSEIFDDQFSVERPDGSNFTLKIRSTKLEDSAMYFCASSSPGQGQYGYTFGSGTRLTVV.

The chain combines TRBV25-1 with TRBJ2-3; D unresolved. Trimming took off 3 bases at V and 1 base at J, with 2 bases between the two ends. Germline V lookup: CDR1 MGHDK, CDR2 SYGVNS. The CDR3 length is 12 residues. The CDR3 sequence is CASSDRTDTQYF. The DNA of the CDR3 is TGTGCCAGCAGTGATCGCACAGATACGCAGTATTTT.

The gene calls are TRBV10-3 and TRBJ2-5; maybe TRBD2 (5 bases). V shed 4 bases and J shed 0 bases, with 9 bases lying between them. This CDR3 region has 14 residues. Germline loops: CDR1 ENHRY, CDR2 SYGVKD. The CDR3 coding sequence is TGTGCCATCAGTGCCGGGGATTACCAAGAGACCCAGTACTTC. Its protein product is CAISAGDYQETQYF.

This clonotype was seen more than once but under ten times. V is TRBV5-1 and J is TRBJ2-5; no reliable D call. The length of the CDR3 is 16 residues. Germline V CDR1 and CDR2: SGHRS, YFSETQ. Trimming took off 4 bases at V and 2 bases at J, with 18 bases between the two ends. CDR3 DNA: TGCGCCAGCAGCCTAGGGCCCGAAGAGATTCAAGAGACCCAGTACTTC. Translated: CASSLGPEEIQETQYF.

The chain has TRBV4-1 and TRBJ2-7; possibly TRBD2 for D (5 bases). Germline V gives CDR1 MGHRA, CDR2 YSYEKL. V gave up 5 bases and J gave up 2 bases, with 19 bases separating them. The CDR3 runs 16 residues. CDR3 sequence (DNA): TGCGCCAGCAGCGCAAGAGAGGGCCCTTTACCCTACGAGCAGTACTTC. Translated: CASSAREGPLPYEQYF.

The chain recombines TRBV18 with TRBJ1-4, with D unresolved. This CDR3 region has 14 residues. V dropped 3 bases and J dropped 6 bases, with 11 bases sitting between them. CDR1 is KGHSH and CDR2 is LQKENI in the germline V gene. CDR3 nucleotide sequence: TGTGCCAGCTCACCGGAGGAGTTTTATGAAAAACTGTTTTTT. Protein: CASSPEEFYEKLFF.

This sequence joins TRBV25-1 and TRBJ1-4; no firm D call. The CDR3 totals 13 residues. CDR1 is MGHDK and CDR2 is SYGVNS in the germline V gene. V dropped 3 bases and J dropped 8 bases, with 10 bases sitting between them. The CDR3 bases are TGTGCCAGCAGTGACGGGTTCCCAGAAAAACTGTTTTTT. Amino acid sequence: CASSDGFPEKLFF.

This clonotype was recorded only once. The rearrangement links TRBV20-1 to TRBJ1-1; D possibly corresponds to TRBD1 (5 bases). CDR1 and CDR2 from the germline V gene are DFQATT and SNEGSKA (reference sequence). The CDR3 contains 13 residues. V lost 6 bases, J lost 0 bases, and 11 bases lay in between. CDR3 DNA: TGCAGTGCCGAACAGGAGATGAACACTGAAGCTTTCTTT. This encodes CSAEQEMNTEAFF.

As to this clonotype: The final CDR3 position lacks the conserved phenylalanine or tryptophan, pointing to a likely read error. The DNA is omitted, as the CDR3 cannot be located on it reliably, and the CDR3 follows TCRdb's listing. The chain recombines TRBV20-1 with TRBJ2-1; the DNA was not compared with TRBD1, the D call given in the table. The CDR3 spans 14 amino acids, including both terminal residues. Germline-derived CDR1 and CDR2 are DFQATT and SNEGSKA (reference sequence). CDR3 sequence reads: CSATTGWDGYTFGS.